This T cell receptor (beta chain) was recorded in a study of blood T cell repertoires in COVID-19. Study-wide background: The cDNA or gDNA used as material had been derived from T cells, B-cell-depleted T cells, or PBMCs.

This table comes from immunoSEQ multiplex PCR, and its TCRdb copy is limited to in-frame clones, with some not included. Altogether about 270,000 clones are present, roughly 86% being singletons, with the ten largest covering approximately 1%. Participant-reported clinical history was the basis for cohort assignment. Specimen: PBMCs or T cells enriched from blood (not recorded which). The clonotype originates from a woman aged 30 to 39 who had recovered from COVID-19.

The CDR3 coding sequence is TGTGCCAGCAGCTTAAACGGGATTACCGCAACTAATGAAAAACTGTTTTTT. Translating it yields CASSLNGITATNEKLFF. V gene TRBV7-2 combines with J gene TRBJ1-4; D not certain. Between the trimmed V and J ends, which lost 2 bases and 0 bases, there was a span of 13 bases. The germline CDR1 and CDR2 sequences are SGHTA and FQGNSA. This CDR3 comprises 17 residues.